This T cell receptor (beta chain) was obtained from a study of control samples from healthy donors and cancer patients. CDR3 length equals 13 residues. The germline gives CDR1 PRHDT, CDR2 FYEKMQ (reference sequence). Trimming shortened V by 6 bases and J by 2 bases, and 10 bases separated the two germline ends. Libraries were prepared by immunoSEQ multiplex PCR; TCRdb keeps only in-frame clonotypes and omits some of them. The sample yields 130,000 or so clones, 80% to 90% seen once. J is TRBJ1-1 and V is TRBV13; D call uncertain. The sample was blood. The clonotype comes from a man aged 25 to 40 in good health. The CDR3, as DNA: TGTGCCAGCAGGACCGGTTTTAACACTGAAGCTTTCTTT. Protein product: CASRTGFNTEAFF.